This TCR beta chain derives from a study of glioma-infiltrating T cells after dendritic cell vaccination. Across the study: Autologous tumor lysate was loaded overnight onto monocyte-derived dendritic cells grown 6 to 7 days with IL-4 and GM-CSF.

Study-level findings and limits: No direct clonality-survival link was found; a diverse polyclonal response may matter. Complete blood and tumor specimen sets were limited to few patients.

Sequencing used immunoSEQ multiplex PCR; TCRdb keeps in-frame clones, though not all of them. The repertoire consists of approximately 93,000 clones, with 85% occurring once and the leading ten covering more than 8%. The sample's time point: after dendritic cell vaccination, including at tumor progression/relapse. None of the glioblastoma patients had an isocitrate dehydrogenase mutation. A note on this clone: Its antigen is undetermined.

Trimming stripped 5 bases from V and 7 bases from J, with 20 bases between. CDR3 length: 15 residues. Germline V gene sequence: CDR1 MNHEY, CDR2 SVGAGI. This TCR derives from a human donor with glioblastoma. V is TRBV6-5 and J is TRBJ1-1, with unresolved D. The input for sequencing was blood, taken after dendritic cell vaccination. This CDR3 is CASSPLDKPPLEAFF. CDR3 DNA: TGTGCCAGCAGTCCCCTTGACAAACCTCCCCTTGAAGCTTTCTTT.